A selection of T cell receptor beta chains follows, all from one sample in a study of T cells in localized non-small cell lung cancer. Assay: immunoSEQ multiplex PCR; the TCRdb copy retains only in-frame clones and omits some. The repertoire has around 29,000 clones, 88% of them found once; the top ten carry 13%. The sequenced sample was peripheral blood, obtained before any cancer treatment. The receptors derive from an older female donor with stage III squamous cell lung carcinoma. The CDR3 runs from the conserved cysteine through the conserved F or W. Fields, in order: clone size, V gene, J gene, D gene, CDR3 protein, CDR3 DNA. A D gene is named only where the DNA matches it firmly. Size is omitted from some rows. Given values are once, few, many or a class for expanded clones.

size: .; V: TRBV7-3; J: TRBJ2-1; D: .; CDR3: CASSLGPLEYNEQFF; DNA: TGTGCCAGCAGCCTGGGACCTCTAGAGTACAATGAGCAGTTCTTC
size: .; V: TRBV6-6; J: TRBJ2-3; D: .; CDR3: CASSYNWPPSTDTQYF; DNA: TGTGCCAGCAGTTACAACTGGCCCCCAAGCACAGATACGCAGTATTTT
size: .; V: TRBV9; J: TRBJ1-1; D: TRBD1; CDR3: CASSVDRGAEAFF; DNA: TGTGCCAGCAGCGTAGACAGGGGTGCTGAAGCTTTCTTT
size: .; V: TRBV28; J: TRBJ2-5; D: TRBD2; CDR3: CASSLGTSGMYQETQYF; DNA: TGTGCCAGCAGCCTTGGGACTAGCGGGATGTACCAAGAGACCCAGTACTTC
size: once; V: TRBV28; J: TRBJ1-2; D: TRBD1; CDR3: CASRGQGPRGYGYTF; DNA: TGTGCCAGCAGGGGACAGGGGCCCCGCGGCTATGGCTACACCTTC
size: .; V: TRBV9; J: TRBJ2-2; D: TRBD2; CDR3: CASSATGTTNTGELFF; DNA: TGTGCCAGCAGCGCCACCGGGACTACGAACACCGGGGAGCTGTTTTTT
size: few; V: TRBV7-2; J: TRBJ1-4; D: .; CDR3: CASSPTGTLPNEKLFF; DNA: TGTGCCAGCAGCCCTACCGGGACCTTGCCTAATGAAAAACTGTTTTTT
size: .; V: TRBV9; J: TRBJ2-1; D: .; CDR3: CASSVDGTWEQFF; DNA: TGTGCCAGCAGCGTAGACGGTACATGGGAGCAGTTCTTC
size: .; V: TRBV28; J: TRBJ1-4; D: .; CDR3: CASSLPLHEKLFF; DNA: TGTGCCAGCAGTTTACCCTTACATGAAAAACTGTTTTTT
size: .; V: TRBV4-1; J: TRBJ1-1; D: .; CDR3: CASSQTGSWGENTEAFF; DNA: TGCGCCAGCAGCCAGACCGGGAGTTGGGGGGAGAACACTGAAGCTTTCTTT
size: once; V: TRBV7-7; J: TRBJ2-1; D: .; CDR3: CASSFGADSYNEQFF; DNA: TGTGCTAGCAGCTTCGGGGCTGACTCCTACAATGAGCAGTTCTTC
size: .; V: TRBV30; J: TRBJ1-1; D: .; CDR3: CAWSRTENTEAFF; DNA: TGTGCCTGGAGTAGGACAGAGAACACTGAAGCTTTCTTT
size: .; V: TRBV2; J: TRBJ2-5; D: .; CDR3: CASSENEYDKTQYF; DNA: TGCGCCAGCAGTGAAAATGAGTACGACAAGACCCAGTACTTC
size: .; V: TRBV19; J: TRBJ1-2; D: TRBD1; CDR3: CASSTSALRDRSTNYGYTF; DNA: TGTGCCAGTAGTACCTCCGCCCTCCGGGACAGGAGTACTAACTATGGCTACACCTTC
size: .; V: TRBV11-2; J: TRBJ2-7; D: .; CDR3: CASSSGTHEQYF; DNA: TGTGCCAGCAGCTCTGGGACCCACGAGCAGTACTTC
size: .; V: TRBV21-1; J: TRBJ1-5; D: .; CDR3: CASSKGKGAKPYSNQPQHF; DNA: TGTGCCAGCAGCAAAGGTAAGGGGGCGAAGCCTTATAGCAATCAGCCCCAGCATTTT
size: .; V: TRBV9; J: TRBJ2-7; D: TRBD1; CDR3: CASSVGTGPYEQYF; DNA: TGTGCCAGCAGCGTCGGGACAGGCCCCTACGAGCAGTACTTC
size: once; V: TRBV6-1; J: TRBJ2-5; D: .; CDR3: CASSEALSQGETQYF; DNA: TGTGCCAGCAGTGAAGCGCTAAGCCAGGGAGAGACCCAGTACTTC
size: .; V: TRBV5-1; J: TRBJ2-2; D: .; CDR3: CASSPLTASNTGELFF; DNA: TGCGCCAGCAGCCCACTGACAGCCTCGAACACCGGGGAGCTGTTTTTT
size: .; V: TRBV2; J: TRBJ2-1; D: .; CDR3: CASRPELATYNEQFF; DNA: TGTGCCAGCAGGCCTGAACTTGCGACCTACAATGAGCAGTTCTTC
size: .; V: TRBV7-2; J: TRBJ2-7; D: .; CDR3: CASSVNPGAFSEQYF; DNA: TGTGCCAGCAGCGTGAACCCGGGAGCTTTCTCCGAGCAGTACTTC
size: .; V: TRBV28; J: TRBJ2-6; D: .; CDR3: CASLGSGANVLTF; DNA: TGTGCCAGCTTGGGCTCTGGGGCCAACGTCCTGACTTTC
size: once; V: TRBV9; J: TRBJ2-7; D: TRBD2; CDR3: CASSVGLAGGLEQYF; DNA: TGTGCCAGCAGCGTAGGGCTAGCGGGAGGTCTGGAGCAGTACTTC
size: .; V: TRBV7-9; J: TRBJ2-3; D: .; CDR3: CASSPLGGSTDTQYF; DNA: TGTGCCAGCAGCCCGCTCGGCGGTAGCACAGATACGCAGTATTTT
size: .; V: TRBV7-2; J: TRBJ1-2; D: TRBD1; CDR3: CASSKSRDRVVGYTF; DNA: TGTGCCAGCAGCAAGAGCCGGGACAGGGTCGTGGGCTACACCTTC
size: .; V: TRBV9; J: TRBJ1-4; D: .; CDR3: CASSVGDNWLGEKLFF; DNA: TGTGCCAGCAGCGTGGGGGACAACTGGCTCGGTGAAAAACTGTTTTTT
size: .; V: TRBV2; J: TRBJ1-1; D: TRBD1; CDR3: CASRDRNRNTEAFF; DNA: TGTGCCAGTCGGGACAGAAACCGGAACACTGAAGCTTTCTTT
size: .; V: TRBV18; J: TRBJ1-2; D: TRBD1; CDR3: CASSVGQGVYGYTF; DNA: TGTGCCAGCTCAGTGGGACAGGGAGTCTATGGCTACACCTTC
size: .; V: TRBV7-9; J: TRBJ2-5; D: .; CDR3: CASSLLEQETQYF; DNA: TGTGCCAGCAGCTTATTGGAGCAAGAGACCCAGTACTTC
size: few; V: TRBV6-4; J: TRBJ2-1; D: TRBD2; CDR3: CASSPRLAGGEEQFF; DNA: TGTGCCAGCAGCCCCCGACTAGCGGGAGGGGAGGAGCAGTTCTTC
size: .; V: TRBV5-1; J: TRBJ2-7; D: .; CDR3: CASSFAGRGEQYF; DNA: TGCGCCAGCAGCTTCGCGGGAAGGGGCGAGCAGTACTTC
size: .; V: TRBV7-9; J: TRBJ1-5; D: TRBD1; CDR3: CASSLSGGGNQPQHF; DNA: TGTGCCAGCAGCCTATCAGGGGGCGGCAATCAGCCCCAGCATTTT
size: .; V: TRBV4-3; J: TRBJ1-2; D: .; CDR3: CASSQDLASGTLYGYTF; DNA: TGCGCCAGCAGCCAAGATTTGGCCAGCGGTACCCTCTATGGCTACACCTTC
size: .; V: TRBV5-5; J: TRBJ1-1; D: TRBD1; CDR3: CASSPGTGDTEAFF; DNA: TGTGCCAGCAGCCCAGGGACAGGGGACACTGAAGCTTTCTTT
size: .; V: TRBV15; J: TRBJ2-3; D: TRBD1; CDR3: CATSRDPTGMIDTQYF; DNA: TGTGCCACCAGCAGAGACCCGACAGGGATGATAGATACGCAGTATTTT
size: .; V: TRBV28; J: TRBJ2-6; D: .; CDR3: CASSRTTGANVLTF; DNA: TGTGCCAGCAGTCGGACGACCGGGGCCAACGTCCTGACTTTC
size: .; V: TRBV28; J: TRBJ1-1; D: TRBD1; CDR3: CASSSTTGWAEAFF; DNA: TGTGCCAGCAGTAGTACGACAGGGTGGGCTGAAGCTTTCTTT
size: few; V: TRBV5-8; J: TRBJ2-7; D: TRBD1; CDR3: CASRRTGHSGTPEIGEQYF; DNA: TGTGCCAGCAGAAGGACAGGGCATTCCGGGACCCCGGAAATCGGAGAGCAGTACTTC
size: .; V: TRBV6-1; J: TRBJ1-1; D: .; CDR3: CASTFSPRALTEAFF; DNA: TGTGCCAGCACATTCTCTCCTAGGGCCCTCACTGAAGCTTTCTTT
size: .; V: TRBV15; J: TRBJ1-3; D: .; CDR3: CATSRDQAGWSGNTIYF; DNA: TGTGCCACCAGCAGAGATCAAGCAGGGTGGTCTGGAAACACCATATATTTT